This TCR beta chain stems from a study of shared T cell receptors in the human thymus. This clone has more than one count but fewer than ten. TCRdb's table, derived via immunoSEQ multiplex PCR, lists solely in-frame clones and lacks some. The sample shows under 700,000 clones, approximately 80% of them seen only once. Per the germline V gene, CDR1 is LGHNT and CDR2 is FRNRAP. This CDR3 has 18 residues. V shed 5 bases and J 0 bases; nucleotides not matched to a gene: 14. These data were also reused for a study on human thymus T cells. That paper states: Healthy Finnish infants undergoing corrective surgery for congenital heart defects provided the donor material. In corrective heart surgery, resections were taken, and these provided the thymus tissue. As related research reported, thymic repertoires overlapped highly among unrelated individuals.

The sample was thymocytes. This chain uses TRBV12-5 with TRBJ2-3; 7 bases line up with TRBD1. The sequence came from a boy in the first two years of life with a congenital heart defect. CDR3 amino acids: CASGPYYGQGESTDTQYF. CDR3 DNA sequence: TGTGCTAGTGGTCCCTATTATGGCCAGGGGGAGAGCACAGATACGCAGTATTTT.